One sample yielded the 10 T cell receptor beta chains listed below, sequenced in a study of blood T cell repertoires in COVID-19. Sequenced by immunoSEQ multiplex PCR; TCRdb stores in-frame clones only, minus some. The repertoire holds around 280,000 clones, approximately 89% seen once, with approximately 10% in the top ten. The sample was peripheral blood. Receptors originate from a woman aged 25 to 39 with COVID-19, enrolled during active disease.

The gene calls are TRBV3-1 (or the pseudogene TRBV3-2) and TRBJ2-3; 11 positions agree with TRBD2. Germline V CDR1 and CDR2: LGHDT, YNNKEL (reference sequence). The CDR3 contains 13 residues. The V segment lost 7 bases and the J segment 4 bases; nucleotides outside the gene matches: 1. The CDR3 sequence is CASTSGGPDTQYF. Here the CDR3 DNA reads TGTGCCAGCACTAGCGGGGGGCCAGATACGCAGTATTTT.

The chain has TRBV5-5 and TRBJ1-1; D remains ambiguous. Trimming removed 0 bases from V and 0 bases from J, with 9 bases in between. The CDR3 extends over 15 amino acids. Germline V gene data show CDR1 as SGHKS and CDR2 as YYEKEE (reference sequence). The CDR3 protein is CASSLVAGLNTEAFF. The CDR3 nucleotides are TGTGCCAGCAGCTTGGTTGCGGGATTGAACACTGAAGCTTTCTTT.

The chain has TRBV28 and TRBJ2-7; no clear D. Germline V CDR1 and CDR2: MDHEN, SYDVKM. The CDR3 loop spans 14 amino acids. V dropped 2 bases and J dropped 0 bases, with 8 bases sitting between them. The CDR3 spells CASSLVASSYEQYF. CDR3 sequence (DNA): TGTGCCAGCAGTTTAGTCGCGAGCTCCTACGAGCAGTACTTC. Together with reference TRBV28 and TRBJ2-7, the CDR3 gives the full variable domain: DVKVTQSSRYLVKRTGEKVFLECVQDMDHENMFWYRQDPGLGLRLIYFSYDVKMKEKGDIPEGYSVSREKKERFSLILESASTNQTSMYLCASSLVASSYEQYFGPGTRLTVT.

The rearrangement links TRBV11-2 to TRBJ1-2; no definite D call. Germline CDR1 SGHAT, CDR2 FQNNGV. With 1 base removed from V and 2 bases from J, the gap between germline ends came to 5 bases. This CDR3 spans 13 amino acids. This CDR3 is CASSLARNYGYTF. CDR3 DNA sequence: TGTGCCAGCAGCTTAGCCAGGAACTATGGCTACACCTTC.

The chain joins TRBV14 to TRBJ1-5, with a weak D call TRBD1 (5 bases). The CDR3 is 13 residues long. Trimming removed 4 bases at V and 5 bases at J, with 9 bases between. The germline gives CDR1 SGHDN, CDR2 FVKESK. Here the CDR3 reads CASSRDSYQPQHF. In nucleotides, the CDR3 is TGTGCCAGCAGCCGAGACAGTTATCAGCCCCAGCATTTT.

V is TRBV19 and J is TRBJ1-5; the D gene is possibly TRBD1 (6 bases). Trimming removed 3 bases from V and 3 bases from J, with 12 bases in between. The CDR3 covers 15 residues. Germline V lookup: CDR1 LNHDA, CDR2 SQIVND (reference sequence). The CDR3 spells CASSIENRVNQPQHF. The CDR3 bases are TGTGCCAGTAGTATCGAAAACAGGGTCAATCAGCCCCAGCATTTT.

The rearrangement uses TRBV5-1 and TRBJ2-2; D perhaps matches TRBD2 (6 bases). This CDR3 is 16 amino acids long. Trimming left V 4 bases short and J 1 base short, with 14 bases between. The germline V gene has CDR1 SGHRS and CDR2 YFSETQ. The CDR3: CASSPAGRGNTGELFF. CDR3 nucleotides: TGCGCCAGCAGCCCGGCGGGGCGGGGGAACACCGGGGAGCTGTTTTTT.

V and J are TRBV11-2 and TRBJ1-2; TRBD1 might be the D (5 bases). The CDR3 length is 13 residues. V was pared by 5 bases and J by 3 bases, with 10 bases between. Germline V gene lookup returns CDR1 SGHAT and CDR2 FQNNGV. For the CDR3, the DNA is TGTGCCAGCAGCCAAGGGACTCACTATGGCTACACCTTC. It is translated as CASSQGTHYGYTF.

This clone was found once. The rearrangement joins TRBV29-1 to TRBJ2-3, with D tentatively TRBD2 (6 bases). Germline CDR1 SQVTM, CDR2 ANQGSEA. This CDR3 has 14 residues. Trimming removed 3 bases at V and 1 base at J, with 11 bases between. In DNA form, the CDR3 reads TGCAGCGTTGAGGGGGGATACGGCACAGATACGCAGTATTTT. It translates to CSVEGGYGTDTQYF.

This rearrangement joins TRBV7-9 to TRBJ1-1; tentatively, D is TRBD1 (6 bases). The CDR3 has 13 amino acids. Per germline, CDR1 SEHNR and CDR2 FQNEAQ (reference sequence). Trimming took 5 bases from V and 3 from J, leaving 10 bases between them. The CDR3 loop is CASSPRQDTEAFF. The CDR3 DNA reads as TGTGCCAGCAGCCCCCGACAGGACACTGAAGCTTTCTTT.